This TCR beta chain emerged from a study of cytomegalovirus exposure and HLA in healthy donors. Study-wide findings and caveats: The likely origin of a cluster of highly shared sequence variants was a sequencing artifact. Later analysis revealed greater clonal expansion in HLA-associated TCR beta chains than in equally common others. Later analysis associated a missense DCLRE1C variant with TCR beta V- and J-gene trimming.

Primers for the PCR totalled 60 Vbeta and 13 Jbeta. Method: immunoSEQ multiplex PCR; TCRdb's copy keeps in-frame clones and lacks some. The table shows some 150,000 clones, with around 69% occurring only once. A remark on this clone: The antigen remains unidentified.

Sequences were obtained from PBMCs. This sequence was found in a man aged 60 to 69 in good health and CMV-seronegative.

The CDR3 region is CATSRDGPPDEQFF. CDR3 in DNA: TGTGCCACCAGCAGAGATGGCCCACCCGATGAGCAGTTCTTC. The chain links TRBV15 to TRBJ2-1; D is undetermined. Germline-derived CDR1 and CDR2 are LNHNV and YYDKDF (reference sequence). This CDR3 region has 14 residues. With 0 bases removed from V and 8 bases from J, the gap between germline ends came to 11 bases.